This TCR beta chain appears in the sequencing data of a study of shared clonotypes between healthy human individuals. In the study overall: Each donor had three CD4 naive, three CD4 memory, two CD8 naive and one CD8 memory plate.

The authors distributed each subset's genomic DNA evenly over several immunoSEQ plates. Libraries were prepared by immunoSEQ multiplex PCR; TCRdb keeps only in-frame clonotypes and omits some of them. The data contain about 510,000 clones, roughly 95% of them singletons. CDR1 and CDR2 (germline): SEHNR, FQNEAQ (reference sequence). The CDR3 is 16 amino acids. Overall study findings and caveats: Apart from blood, nothing was sampled; tissue repertoires likely differ. In general, naive subsets displayed greater estimated richness than memory subsets did.

In the case of this clone: The antigen remains unidentified.

Material: naive CD4+ T cells sorted from blood. Noted subset: CD45RA+ positively selected. The chain has TRBV7-9 and TRBJ2-5; 8 bases line up with TRBD2. The last part of the DNA fits TRBJ2-7 better; the J call may be wrong. The TCR originated in a woman in her twenties or thirties in good health. This CDR3 reads CASSSGLSGSVDEQYF. CDR3 nucleotides: TGTGCCAGCAGCTCGGGGTTGAGCGGGAGTGTCGACGAGCAGTACTTC.